These T cell receptor beta chains were read from a single sample in a study of post-analysis software for immune sequencing data. TCRdb used MiXCR to reprocess the PCR reads, holding one entry per CDR3 protein. This table has 350,000 to 500,000 distinct CDR3 sequences, over 30% appearing once. The material sequenced was blood. These receptors all come from a girl aged 2 to 10 with multiple sclerosis. CDR3s include the opening cysteine and the closing phenylalanine or tryptophan. D genes are given only for firm matches. Some rows mark clone size as missing; the rest say once, few, many or name a class of expanded clone.

D	size	V	J	CDR3	DNA
TRBD2	-	TRBV12-3/TRBV12-4	TRBJ2-5	CASSPGTSGSGETQYF	TGTGCCAGCAGTCCTGGGACTAGCGGGAGTGGAGAGACCCAGTACTTC
-	few	TRBV4-2	TRBJ1-4	CASSLDRRAEEKLFF	TGTGCCAGCAGCCTCGACAGACGGGCGGAGGAAAAACTGTTTTTT
-	-	TRBV11-1	TRBJ2-1	CASSHLGLPEQFF	TGTGCCAGCAGCCACTTGGGACTCCCGGAGCAGTTCTTC
-	few	TRBV4-1	TRBJ2-7	CASSRGDRGIYEQYF	TGCGCCAGCAGCCGGGGTGACCGAGGGATCTACGAGCAGTACTTC
TRBD2	-	TRBV7-3	TRBJ2-7	CASSLLSGSRDEQYF	TGTGCCAGCAGCTTATTAAGCGGGAGTCGCGATGAGCAGTACTTC
TRBD1	once	TRBV12-3/TRBV12-4	TRBJ1-2	CASSFDRVLGYTF	TGTGCCAGCAGTTTCGACAGGGTCTTGGGCTACACCTTC
TRBD2	-	TRBV28	TRBJ2-1	CASSWPSGTYNEQFF	TGTGCCAGCAGTTGGCCTAGCGGGACCTACAATGAGCAGTTCTTC
-	-	TRBV4-3	TRBJ1-2	CASSQDWVSYGYTF	TGCGCCAGCAGCCAAGATTGGGTTAGCTATGGCTACACCTTC
-	few	TRBV6-5	TRBJ1-2	CASRAGHYGYTF	TGTGCCAGCAGGGCAGGGCACTATGGCTACACCTTC
TRBD1	few	TRBV12-3/TRBV12-4	TRBJ2-7	CASSFRTGGVYEQYF	TGTGCCAGCAGTTTTCGAACAGGGGGTGTCTACGAGCAGTACTTC
TRBD2	few	TRBV4-2	TRBJ2-4	CASSQATSGVNIQYF	TGTGCCAGCAGCCAAGCGACTAGCGGAGTGAACATTCAGTACTTC
TRBD1	few	TRBV29-1	TRBJ2-7	CSALRPDRGSEQYF	TGCAGCGCCCTGCGGCCGGACAGGGGGTCCGAGCAGTACTTC
TRBD1	few	TRBV14	TRBJ2-1	CASSQRDRGIPYNEQFF	TGTGCCAGCAGCCAAAGGGACAGGGGCATCCCCTACAATGAGCAGTTCTTC
-	-	TRBV28	TRBJ2-5	CASSLDQGETQYF	TGTGCCAGCAGTTTAGACCAAGGGGAGACCCAGTACTTC
-	-	TRBV6-5	TRBJ2-1	CASSKTGRGDYNEQFF	TGTGCCAGCAGTAAAACCGGAAGGGGCGACTACAATGAGCAGTTCTTC
TRBD1	-	TRBV4-1	TRBJ2-1	CASSRQGSRGEQFF	TGCGCCAGCAGCCGACAGGGATCTAGGGGTGAGCAGTTCTTC
TRBD1	few	TRBV5-1	TRBJ2-4	CASSLLGTGESGILAKNIQYF	TGCGCCAGCAGCTTGCTCGGGACAGGGGAATCAGGAATACTAGCCAAAAACATTCAGTACTTC